The 25 T cell receptor beta chains below were found in one sample sequenced in a study of T-cell reconstitution after alpha-beta-depleted transplantation in children. Using unique molecular identifiers, the investigators prepared the TCRbeta library. TCRdb independently ran MiXCR on the PCR reads; one entry per CDR3 protein. The data show roughly 500,000 distinct CDR3 sequences, over 25% seen once. The sample in question was PBMCs from the stem cell graft donor, obtained from the stem cell graft. These receptors all come from a human donor who donated a stem cell graft to a child with aplastic anemia.

This clonotype was seen a handful of times. The chain combines TRBV20-1 with TRBJ1-4, with 9 nucleotides matching TRBD1. The junction had 12 bases not matched to a gene; V was cut back by 5 bases and J by 8 bases. Per the germline V gene, CDR1 is DFQATT and CDR2 is SNEGSKA (reference sequence). CDR3 size: 15 residues. The DNA of the CDR3 is TGCAGTGCTGCGGACAGGGGTGGGTTGTGGGAAAAACTGTTTTTT. Translated: CSAADRGGLWEKLFF.

The chain has TRBV6-2 or TRBV6-3 and TRBJ2-3; tentatively, D is TRBD1 (6 bases). The CDR3 is 14 amino acids. V lost 5 bases and J 3 bases, leaving 12 bases between the germline ends. Germline V lookup: CDR1 MNHEY, CDR2 SVGEGT. This chain's CDR3 is CASSRTVRTDTQYF. As DNA, the CDR3 is TGTGCCAGCAGTAGGACAGTTCGGACAGATACGCAGTATTTT.

This clonotype was detected a few times. The V call is TRBV15, the J call TRBJ2-3; no reliable D call. The CDR3 spans 13 residues. V was pared by 1 base and J by 1 base, with 3 bases between. Germline V gene sequence: CDR1 LNHNV, CDR2 YYDKDF (reference sequence). This chain's CDR3 is CATSRGGTDTQYF. For the CDR3, the DNA is TGTGCCACCAGCAGAGGGGGCACAGATACGCAGTATTTT.

The genes are TRBV5-1 and TRBJ1-1, with TRBD1 identical over 10 bases. CDR3 length: 16 amino acids. V was pared by 4 bases and J by 3 bases, with 9 bases of the junction left unmatched. Germline CDR1 is SGHRS and CDR2 is YFSETQ. The CDR3 reads CASSLRGQGRDTEAFF. The CDR3 DNA reads as TGCGCCAGCAGCCTCCGGGGACAGGGGAGAGACACTGAAGCTTTCTTT.

This clonotype was seen only once. The chain uses TRBV7-6 and TRBJ2-1, with 7 bases aligning to TRBD1. The CDR3 consists of 14 residues. From germline, CDR1 is SGHVS and CDR2 FNYEAQ. V shed 1 base, J shed 6 bases, and the junction held 3 bases outside the gene matches. The CDR3 DNA reads as TGTGCCAGCAGCTTAGACTACAGGGGCAATGAGCAGTTCTTC. This translates into CASSLDYRGNEQFF. Looking up the rest from reference TRBV7-6 and TRBJ2-1 gives the full variable domain: GAGVSQSPRYKVTKRGQDVALRCDPISGHVSLYWYRQALGQGPEFLTYFNYEAQQDKSGLPNDRFSAERPEGSISTLTIQRTEQRDSAMYRCASSLDYRGNEQFFGPGTRLTVL.

The gene calls are TRBV20-1 and TRBJ1-2, with a possible D match to TRBD1 (5 bases). From germline, CDR1 is DFQATT and CDR2 SNEGSKA (reference sequence). V dropped 6 bases and J dropped 3 bases, with 17 bases sitting between them. This CDR3 region has 14 residues. The CDR3 is CSALGIRGDYGYTF. The CDR3 bases are TGCAGTGCCCTAGGGATAAGGGGTGACTATGGCTACACCTTC.

To note about this clonotype: A much larger clone differs by one base, so this may be a read error. The V call is TRBV12-3 or TRBV12-4, the J call TRBJ2-1, with 8 positions matching TRBD2. The CDR3 extends over 17 amino acids. With V trimmed by 0 bases and J by 5 bases, 9 bases remained unmatched. The CDR3 sequence: CASSLASGGPKDNEQFF. For the CDR3, the DNA is TGTGCCAGCAGTTTAGCGTCGGGAGGGCCTAAGGACAATGAGCAGTTCTTC.

As regards this clonotype: Germline and junction disagree at one end, which may indicate a read error. The genes are TRBV5-1 and TRBJ2-3; a possible D gene is TRBD2 (5 bases). Germline V lookup: CDR1 SGHRS, CDR2 YFSETQ. This CDR3 spans 13 amino acids. CDR3 sequence reads: CASSSGEGDTQYF. The CDR3 DNA is TGTGCCAGCAGCTCTGGAGAGGGAGATACGCAGTATTTT.

This clonotype was picked up a small number of times. This chain uses TRBV7-9 with TRBJ1-4; a weak D match, TRBD1 (6 bases). V was clipped by 2 bases and J by 0 bases, with 10 bases between them. The CDR3 is 16 residues long. Germline CDR1 reads SEHNR; CDR2 reads FQNEAQ (reference sequence). The chain's CDR3 is CASSLRQGPTNEKLFF. The DNA of the CDR3 is TGTGCCAGCAGCTTACGTCAGGGGCCAACTAATGAAAAACTGTTTTTT.

The sample holds a few counts of this clonotype. This chain links TRBV6-1 with TRBJ2-2; 7 bases align to TRBD1. The V gene's germline CDR1 is MNHNS and CDR2 SASEGT. CDR3 size: 13 residues. Trimming cost V 5 bases and J 5 bases; bases outside gene matches: 2. The CDR3 reads CASSKTGTGELFF. The CDR3 nucleotides are TGTGCCAGCAGTAAGACAGGGACCGGGGAGCTGTTTTTT.

Only a few counts were recorded for this clonotype. V usage is TRBV5-1 and J usage is TRBJ2-1, with TRBD2 identical over 7 bases. The germline gives CDR1 SGHRS, CDR2 YFSETQ. This CDR3 is built from 14 residues. V gave up 3 bases and J gave up 6 bases; unmatched junction bases: 6. The CDR3 is CASSSSGLPNEQFF. The CDR3 nucleotides read TGCGCCAGCAGCTCCTCGGGACTACCCAATGAGCAGTTCTTC.

This chain links TRBV12-3 or TRBV12-4 with TRBJ2-4; 14 positions agree with TRBD2. The CDR3 has 18 amino acids. Trimming cost V 5 bases and J 8 bases; bases outside gene matches: 14. In DNA form, the CDR3 reads TGTGCCAGCAGTCGACTAGCGGGAGGGCCTCGGTTGTTAGACATTCAGTACTTC. Protein product: CASSRLAGGPRLLDIQYF.

This clonotype was seen a handful of times. The chain has TRBV29-1 and TRBJ2-1, with D possibly being TRBD2 (7 bases). The V gene lost 2 bases and the J gene lost 8 bases, with 13 bases spanning the gap. The CDR3 loop spans 13 amino acids. Germline V gives CDR1 SQVTM, CDR2 ANQGSEA. CDR3 loop: CSVESRGRDEQFF. The CDR3 nucleotides read TGCAGCGTTGAATCGCGGGGGCGGGATGAGCAGTTCTTC.

The table lists this clonotype with a few counts. The chain recombines TRBV7-2 with TRBJ2-6; D perhaps matches TRBD2 (5 bases). The CDR3 loop spans 17 amino acids. Trimming left V 4 bases short and J 1 base short, with 14 bases between. Germline V gene sequence: CDR1 SGHTA, CDR2 FQGNSA. CDR3 nucleotides: TGTGCCAGCAGCTCCCGGACTTCTCGGTCTGGGGCCAACGTCCTGACTTTC. Encoded protein: CASSSRTSRSGANVLTF.

The chain recombines TRBV6-2 or TRBV6-3 with TRBJ2-5, with D uncertain. V shed 5 bases and J shed 7 bases, with 8 bases lying between them. Germline-derived CDR1 and CDR2 are MNHEY and SVGEGT. The CDR3 has 11 amino acids. This CDR3 reads CASSTLRTQYF. CDR3 coding DNA: TGTGCCAGCAGTACTCTGCGGACCCAGTACTTC.

The chain couples TRBV6-1 to TRBJ2-7, with TRBD2 identical over 9 bases. The CDR3 runs to 13 residues. V was pared by 6 bases and J by 2 bases, with 2 bases of the junction left unmatched. Per germline, CDR1 MNHNS and CDR2 SASEGT. The CDR3 loop is CASRLAGTYEQYV. As DNA, the CDR3 is TGTGCCAGCAGACTAGCGGGCACCTACGAGCAGTACGTC.

The chain has TRBV20-1 and TRBJ2-1, with D tentatively TRBD1 (6 bases). CDR3 length: 16 residues. Germline V gene sequence: CDR1 DFQATT, CDR2 SNEGSKA (reference sequence). V gave up 5 bases and J gave up 8 bases, with 25 bases separating them. DNA of the CDR3: TGCAGTGCTCCCCAAATAGGGGGTCCCCTAGGGGATGAGCAGTTCTTC. It specifies CSAPQIGGPLGDEQFF.

This clonotype was seen only a few times. The J gene is TRBJ1-5, the V gene TRBV20-1; D is unclear. Germline loops: CDR1 DFQATT, CDR2 SNEGSKA (reference sequence). V lost 0 bases, J lost 0 bases, and 9 bases lay in between. CDR3 length: 15 residues. Here the CDR3 DNA reads TGCAGTGCTAGAGATCACCACAGTAGCAATCAGCCCCAGCATTTT. Amino acid sequence: CSARDHHSSNQPQHF.

V and J are TRBV7-9 and TRBJ1-5; TRBD1 might be the D (5 bases). The CDR3 spans 12 residues. Germline loops: CDR1 SEHNR, CDR2 FQNEAQ (reference sequence). Trimming stripped 5 bases from V and 5 bases from J, with 7 bases between. This CDR3 is CASSPQDQPQHF. The CDR3 nucleotides read TGTGCCAGCAGCCCACAGGATCAGCCCCAGCATTTT.

This clonotype showed up just a few times. This chain connects TRBV27 to TRBJ1-4, with D hard to call. Germline V gene lookup returns CDR1 MNHEY and CDR2 SMNVEV (reference sequence). The ends were cut back, 7 bases at V and 9 bases at J, with 15 bases in the middle. This CDR3 comprises 13 residues. The CDR3 DNA reads as TGTGCCAGCAAGAGTTCTTTAATGAAAAAACTGTTTTTT. Amino acid sequence: CASKSSLMKKLFF. Full variable domain (outside the CDR3, taken from reference TRBV27 and TRBJ1-4): EAQVTQNPRYLITVTGKKLTVTCSQNMNHEYMSWYRQDPGLGLRQIYYSMNVEVTDKGDVPEGYKVSRKEKRNFPLILESPSPNQTSLYFCASKSSLMKKLFFGSGTQLSVL.

This sequence joins TRBV15 and TRBJ1-1; 7 bases match TRBD1. Germline CDR1 is LNHNV and CDR2 is YYDKDF (reference sequence). V was pared by 8 bases and J by 1 base, with 7 bases of the junction left unmatched. The length of the CDR3 is 14 residues. In DNA form, the CDR3 reads TGTGCCACCGCCCTCGGGACAGCGAACACTGAAGCTTTCTTT. This translates into CATALGTANTEAFF.

The chain has TRBV7-2 and TRBJ1-3; D unresolved. CDR3 length equals 14 residues. Germline V gene sequence: CDR1 SGHTA, CDR2 FQGNSA. The V gene lost 1 base and the J gene lost 5 bases, with 9 bases spanning the gap. The CDR3 DNA sequence: TGTGCCAGCAGCTTAGTGATGGCCCGAAACACCATATATTTT. Residues: CASSLVMARNTIYF.

A single count supports this clonotype. This chain uses TRBV7-2 with TRBJ2-7; 11 bases line up with TRBD2. This CDR3 has 21 amino acids. CDR1 SGHTA and CDR2 FQGNSA come from the germline V gene. The V and J ends lost 0 bases and 3 bases, in that order; junction bases with no gene match: 19. The CDR3 loop is CASSLAYLRQTSGSRGYEQYF. The DNA of the CDR3 is TGTGCCAGCAGCTTAGCCTACTTAAGACAAACTAGCGGGAGTCGGGGCTACGAGCAGTACTTC.

V and J are TRBV5-5 and TRBJ1-1, with D hard to call. In germline, CDR1 is SGHKS, CDR2 YYEKEE (reference sequence). Trimming removed 0 bases at V and 4 bases at J, with 13 bases between. CDR3 size: 15 residues. CDR3 DNA: TGTGCCAGCAGCTTGGCCGAGGGTTGGGTCACTGAAGCTTTCTTT. Translation gives CASSLAEGWVTEAFF.

The CDR3 reads CASSAGLGIGKLFF. The CDR3 coding sequence is TGTGCCAGCAGCGCCGGACTGGGCATCGGAAAACTGTTTTTT. V gene TRBV11-2 combines with J gene TRBJ1-4; D gene uncertain. Per germline, CDR1 SGHAT and CDR2 FQNNGV. The V and J ends lost 5 bases and 10 bases respectively, with 17 bases between them. The CDR3 is 14 residues long.